These 3 T cell receptor beta chains were all obtained from the same sample, sequenced in a study of CD8+ T cells in alopecia areata. Isolated RNA was reverse transcribed into cDNA used as the sequencing template. TCRdb's table, derived via immunoSEQ multiplex PCR, lists solely in-frame clones and lacks some. The sample lists around 130,000 clones, 45% to 65% occurring once. Sequencing used CD4+ T cells sorted from blood, obtained at week 0. These receptors originate from a human donor with alopecia areata.

This clone was found a few times. The chain joins TRBV6-6 to TRBJ1-2, with TRBD1 matching 8 bases. The CDR3 has 16 amino acids. J lost 3 bases, V lost 6 bases, and 12 bases had no gene match. Germline lookup yields CDR1 MNHNY and CDR2 SVGAGI (reference sequence). The CDR3 DNA follows: TGTGCCAGCAGGGACCAGAGGACAGGGAGCGACTATGGCTACACCTTC. It translates to CASRDQRTGSDYGYTF.

This clone was recorded a few times. This chain connects TRBV6-5 to TRBJ2-7, with a possible D match to TRBD2 (6 bases). Germline loops: CDR1 MNHEY, CDR2 SVGAGI. The CDR3 has 13 amino acids. Trimming cost V 6 bases and J 7 bases, with 16 bases left between them. CDR3 sequence (DNA): TGTGCCAGCAGCCGCGGGACCTCCGGGGAGCAGTACTTC. Its translation: CASSRGTSGEQYF.

The chain uses TRBV27 and TRBJ2-3, with unresolved D. V lost 5 bases and J 5 bases, leaving 2 bases between the germline ends. The CDR3 loop spans 10 amino acids. From germline, CDR1 is MNHEY and CDR2 SMNVEV (reference sequence). The CDR3, as DNA: TGTGCCAGCAGTGGAGATACGCAGTATTTT. Its protein is CASSGDTQYF.